These 6 T cell receptor beta chains share one sample of origin, sequenced in a study of cytomegalovirus exposure and HLA in healthy donors. The method was immunoSEQ multiplex PCR; TCRdb's version includes in-frame clones alone and lacks a portion of them. Here the sample spans tens of thousands of clones, approximately 92% being singletons. What was sequenced was PBMCs. Source of these receptors: a man aged 18 to 30 in good health and CMV-seronegative.

Worth noting for this clone: The junction departs from germline at one end; a sequencing error may be responsible. V gene TRBV7-7 combines with J gene TRBJ2-1; no clear D. CDR3 length: 15 residues. The V gene's germline CDR1 is SSHAT and CDR2 FNYEAQ (reference sequence). CDR3 in DNA: TGTGCTAGCAGCTCCCTTGTCAGCGACTACAATGAGCAGTTCTTC. Protein: CASSSLVSDYNEQFF.

The rearrangement uses TRBV7-3 and TRBJ1-2; D perhaps matches TRBD1 (6 bases). With 6 bases removed from V and 2 bases from J, the gap between germline ends came to 10 bases. The CDR3 covers 13 residues. Germline CDR1 and CDR2: SGHTA and FQGTGA. CDR3 DNA sequence: TGTGCCAGCAGTCCCGACAGGAACTATGGCTACACCTTC. Encoded protein: CASSPDRNYGYTF.

V is TRBV9 and J is TRBJ2-1; 9 bases agree with TRBD1. Germline values: CDR1 SGDLS, CDR2 YYNGEE. The CDR3 runs to 14 residues. After removal of 3 bases from V and 7 bases from J, the junction contained 5 bases not matched to a gene. The CDR3 sequence: CASSGRDRENEQFF. CDR3 nucleotides: TGTGCCAGCAGCGGCCGGGACAGGGAAAATGAGCAGTTCTTC. Full variable domain (missing parts from reference TRBV9 and TRBJ2-1): DSGVTQTPKHLITATGQRVTLRCSPRSGDLSVYWYQQSLDQGLQFLIQYYNGEERAKGNILERFSAQQFPDLHSELNLSSLELGDSALYFCASSGRDRENEQFFGPGTRLTVL.

This chain connects TRBV27 to TRBJ1-1, with 7 bases matching TRBD1. J was trimmed by 1 base and V by 5 bases; bases with no gene match: 7. Germline CDR1 MNHEY, CDR2 SMNVEV (reference sequence). The CDR3 length is 15 residues. Here the CDR3 reads CASSATTGANTEAFF. CDR3 nucleotides: TGTGCCAGCAGTGCCACCACAGGGGCGAACACTGAAGCTTTCTTT.

The V and J genes are TRBV11-2 and TRBJ2-7; D gene uncertain. The CDR3 runs 15 residues. In germline, CDR1 is SGHAT, CDR2 FQNNGV. V was cut by 1 base and J by 2 bases, with 12 bases left in between. The CDR3 spells CASSLALQAAYEQYF. The CDR3 DNA sequence: TGTGCCAGCAGCTTAGCCTTGCAAGCTGCCTACGAGCAGTACTTC. Drawing the rest from reference TRBV11-2 and TRBJ2-7, the complete variable domain is EAGVAQSPRYKIIEKRQSVAFWCNPISGHATLYWYQQILGQGPKLLIQFQNNGVVDDSQLPKDRFSAERLKGVDSTLKIQPAKLEDSAVYLCASSLALQAAYEQYFGPGTRLTVT.

This chain joins TRBV7-3 and TRBJ2-2; D remains ambiguous. V shed 5 bases and J shed 6 bases, with 10 bases lying between them. In germline, CDR1 is SGHTA, CDR2 FQGTGA. The CDR3 has 13 residues. CDR3 nucleotides: TGTGCCAGCAGCAATCCTAGTTCCGGGGAGCTGTTTTTT. It translates to CASSNPSSGELFF.